This T cell receptor (beta chain) was identified in a study of T-cell memory formation after mild COVID-19. About the study: TCR clusters showed largely donor specificity. General study findings and limits: CD4/CD8 balance characterized clones contracting day 15 to 85, and CD4+ skew characterized later expanders. Of the contracting clones, CD4+ ones lay mainly in CM and EM, and CD8+ ones in EMRA.

This clonotype was seen a handful of times. What it recognizes is unknown. TCR alpha and TCR beta cDNA libraries carrying sample barcodes and UMIs were produced by 5'RACE using constant-segment primers. MiXCR was run by TCRdb on the 5' RACE reads, yielding one entry per CDR3 protein. The sample holds fewer than 650,000 distinct CDR3 sequences; 15% to 20% are singletons and the top ten take roughly 8.2%. The clonotype originates from an adult woman who had mild COVID-19 (a few samples of this study predate the infection). Cell type and time point are not known. The specimen was PBMCs or a T cell subset sorted from them (not recorded which).

CDR3 in amino acids: CASSFLAGDLTDTQYF. The DNA of the CDR3 is TGCGCCAGCAGCTTTTTGGCGGGGGACCTCACAGATACGCAGTATTTT. The chain is built from TRBV5-1 and TRBJ2-3; TRBD2 aligns across 7 bases. The CDR3 is 16 amino acids. Germline lookup yields CDR1 SGHRS and CDR2 YFSETQ. With 2 bases clipped from V and 2 bases from J, the junction kept 8 bases outside the gene matches. The full variable domain, completed using reference TRBV5-1 and TRBJ2-3, is KAGVTQTPRYLIKTRGQQVTLSCSPISGHRSVSWYQQTPGQGLQFLFEYFSETQRNKGNFPGRFSGRQFSNSRSEMNVSTLELGDSALYLCASSFLAGDLTDTQYFGPGTRLTVL.